These 2 T cell receptor beta chains share one sample of origin, sequenced in a study of blood T cell repertoires in COVID-19. The repertoire was sequenced with immunoSEQ multiplex PCR; TCRdb's copy has only in-frame clones and lacks some. This sample carries about 140,000 clones, 84% of them seen once, and the ten largest clones take 4.5% to 6%. The sequenced material came from PBMCs or T cells enriched from blood (not recorded which). Every receptor here comes from a man aged 35 to 55 with acute COVID-19.

The chain couples TRBV5-4 to TRBJ2-7; possibly TRBD2 for D (6 bases). V lost 4 bases, J lost 4 bases, and 9 bases lay in between. Germline V gives CDR1 SGHNT, CDR2 YYREEE (reference sequence). This CDR3 is built from 12 residues. The CDR3 protein is CASSLGGYEQYF. The CDR3 coding sequence is TGTGCCAGCAGCCTCGGGGGATACGAGCAGTACTTC.

V is TRBV6-1 and J is TRBJ2-7; D may be TRBD1 (5 bases). The CDR3 totals 12 residues. V was clipped by 2 bases and J by 9 bases, with 11 bases between them. Germline V lookup: CDR1 MNHNS, CDR2 SASEGT. DNA for the CDR3: TGTGCCAGCAGTGAACCCCAGGGAATGCAGTACTTC. Protein: CASSEPQGMQYF.